This TCR beta chain was sequenced in a study of blood T cell repertoires in COVID-19 (TCRdb year 2020). With respect to the entire study: Collaborator samples came from the United States, Italy and Spain and covered acute and convalescent phases of COVID-19. The material from the prospective study consisted of cDNA or gDNA derived from T cells, B-cell-depleted T cells, or PBMCs. Deeply sampled blood TCRbeta repertoires from subjects exposed to, actively infected with, or recovered from COVID-19 were included in the dataset. The repertoires were released in a freely available public database meant as a resource for research on the immune response to SARS-CoV-2. The samples were drawn from the first 160 participants of the ongoing ImmuneRACE study and from more than 1,000 subjects provided by 6 global collaborators. Nearly every sample came with metadata listing a de-identified subject ID, COVID-19 status, age in years and sex. Where HLA class I and class II types were available, the types were taken from metadata supplied by the sample provider, not from assay-based typing. Beyond this particular receptor, the publication reports: The amount of clinical and demographic metadata varied by source and participant and was provided uncurated.

A word on this clone: Its antigen is still unknown. No much larger clone is present one base from it, and per-base qualities are unavailable.

The collaborating institutions used their own protocols to collect whole blood in K2EDTA tubes. Collaborator samples were shipped for TCRbeta analysis as frozen whole blood, isolated PBMCs, or DNA extracted from either sample type. The CDR3 runs 13 amino acids, cysteine and phenylalanine included. Just CDR3 DNA is preserved here, 39 bases in frame from base 1. The trim is 5 bases for V and 5 bases for J, with a gap of 10 bases between the germline ends. The germline V gene (reference sequence) specifies LNHNV as CDR1 and YYDKDF as CDR2. The immunoSEQ Assay, a bias-controlled multiplex PCR, was used to amplify TCRbeta CDR3 regions from genomic DNA. In the source study's methods: The number of nucleated cells in each sample was estimated from the amplification of reference gene primers within the assay. Sequence reads were collapsed and filtered to measure the absolute abundance of every unique TCRbeta CDR3 rearrangement. For each sample, productive Simpson clonality was calculated as the square root of Simpson's diversity index over productive rearrangements. Imported from immuneACCESS, the table was reduced by TCRdb to in-frame sequences with V and J called. These copies leave out some clones; in studies compared against another copy, an unresolved V gene accounts for under half, and the cause of the remainder is not known. The DNA gave D and trimming, while V, J and clone size come from that table. For this sample the table gives a few hundred thousand clones, of which roughly nine tenths were detected only once. The ten largest account for 1% to 1.5% of the sample.

The rearrangement joined TRBV15 to TRBJ1-5; tentative D gene TRBD1, with 5 bases matching. The TCR comes from a man aged 40-49 years with acute or convalescent COVID-19. Source material: peripheral blood. The CDR3 amino acid sequence is: CATSGGTDQPQHF. The nucleotide sequence is given as TGTGCCACCAGCGGGGGGACGGATCAGCCCCAGCATTTT.